The rows below give T cell receptor beta chains drawn from one sample of a study of shared clonotypes between healthy human individuals. The protocol was immunoSEQ multiplex PCR, while the TCRdb copy is restricted to in-frame clones and leaves out a portion. Among just over 2,000,000 clones listed, 95% were seen once. Sequenced input: naive CD4+ T cells sorted from blood. All receptors derive from a man between 18 and 29 years old in good health. Each CDR3 is given with its conserved first and last residue. The D gene is left open where the match is weak. Clone size is not always given. Where it is, it says once, few, many or a class for expanded clones.

d_call | clone_size | j_call | v_call | cdr3_nt | cdr3_aa
NA | NA | TRBJ1-2 | TRBV30 | TGTGCCTCGGACAGCTCCGGGGGGTATGGCTACACCTTC | CASDSSGGYGYTF
NA | NA | TRBJ1-2 | TRBV19 | TGTGCCAGTAGTCGCCGGGACAATTATAACTATGGCTACACCTTC | CASSRRDNYNYGYTF
NA | NA | TRBJ1-1 | TRBV6-1 | TGTGCCAGCAGTGCCCGTCGGGGGCGAGGTACTGAAGCTTTCTTT | CASSARRGRGTEAFF
NA | NA | TRBJ1-2 | TRBV30 | TGTGCCTGGAGTGGGACTACCCGCCCCGTCTATGGCTACACCTTC | CAWSGTTRPVYGYTF
TRBD1 | NA | TRBJ2-7 | TRBV6-6 | TGTGCCAGCAGCCCCCGGGACAGGAGCTACGAGCAGTACTTC | CASSPRDRSYEQYF
TRBD1 | NA | TRBJ2-7 | TRBV18 | TGTGCCAGCTCACCGGGACAGACCTACGAGCAGTACTTC | CASSPGQTYEQYF
NA | once | TRBJ1-1 | TRBV21-1 | TGTGCCAGCAGCTTACTCAAGAACACTGAAGCTTTCTTT | CASSLLKNTEAFF
NA | once | TRBJ2-7 | TRBV27 | TGTGCCAGCAATAGATCCCCCTACGAGCAGTACTTC | CASNRSPYEQYF
NA | NA | TRBJ1-2 | TRBV6-1 | TGTGCCAGCAGAAAGATACAGGGAGGGTACTATGGCTACACCTTC | CASRKIQGGYYGYTF
NA | once | TRBJ2-7 | TRBV11-2 | TGTGCCAGCTGCCGGGACCTATCCTACGAGCAGTACTTC | CASCRDLSYEQYF
TRBD2 | NA | TRBJ2-3 | TRBV19 | TGTGCCAGTAGTAGTAGCGGGGGGGATACAGATACGCAGTATTTT | CASSSSGGDTDTQYF
NA | NA | TRBJ1-5 | TRBV28 | TGTGCCAGCGGGGGATACGTCAATCAGCCCCAGCATTTT | CASGGYVNQPQHF
NA | NA | TRBJ2-5 | TRBV10-2 | TGCGCCAGCAGTTCTAGGGAGACCCAGTACTTC | CASSSRETQYF
NA | NA | TRBJ1-1 | TRBV5-1 | TGCGCCAGCAGCTTGGCCCCCGCTCTGGACACTGAAGCTTTCTTT | CASSLAPALDTEAFF
TRBD1 | NA | TRBJ2-1 | TRBV4-1 | TGCGCCAGCAGCCGAGGACAGGGGAGCTCCTACAATGAGCAGTTCTTC | CASSRGQGSSYNEQFF
NA | once | TRBJ1-2 | TRBV21-1 | TGTGCCAGCAGCTCCCAGGGACAGGGGGCTGCTGGCTACACCTTC | CASSSQGQGAAGYTF
TRBD1 | NA | TRBJ1-5 | TRBV28 | TGTGCCAGCAGACCTCCGGGACAGGGGAGCCAGCCCCAGCATTTT | CASRPPGQGSQPQHF
NA | NA | TRBJ1-2 | TRBV7-2 | TGTGCCAGCAGCTTATCTGGGTCCTATGGCTACACCTTC | CASSLSGSYGYTF
NA | NA | TRBJ2-1 | TRBV29-1 | TGCAGCGTGGGGCCGTTCAATGAGCAGTTCTTC | CSVGPFNEQFF
TRBD1 | NA | TRBJ2-1 | TRBV6-5 | TGTGCCAGCAGTTACTGGGGACAGGGGCCTAAGTTAGAGCAGTTCTTC | CASSYWGQGPKLEQFF
TRBD2 | many | TRBJ2-1 | TRBV5-1 | TGCGCCAGCAGCGGGACTAGCGGGGTGAATGAGCAGTTCTTC | CASSGTSGVNEQFF
TRBD1 | NA | TRBJ2-2 | TRBV19 | TGTGCCAGTAGTATAGGCCCGGACAGGGTCCGATTTGCCGGGGAGCTGTTTTTT | CASSIGPDRVRFAGELFF
NA | NA | TRBJ1-1 | TRBV29-1 | TGCAGCGTTGATCGGGGGAAGACTGAAGCTTTCTTT | CSVDRGKTEAFF
TRBD2 | NA | TRBJ2-1 | TRBV7-8 | TGTGCCAGCAGCCCGCGGGAGGGTGGAGGAGACAATGAGCAGTTCTTC | CASSPREGGGDNEQFF
TRBD2 | NA | TRBJ2-3 | TRBV2 | TGTGCCAGCAGTGAAAGAGCGGGGGCTAGCACAGATACGCAGTATTTT | CASSERAGASTDTQYF
TRBD2 | NA | TRBJ2-7 | TRBV6-5 | TGTGCCAGCAGTTACCAAGGGACTAGCGGGGGGGAGTGGCAGTACTTC | CASSYQGTSGGEWQYF
NA | NA | TRBJ1-3 | TRBV5-6 | TGTGCCAGCAGCCCAGTAGGCGGGTCTGGAAACACCATATATTTT | CASSPVGGSGNTIYF
NA | NA | TRBJ1-2 | TRBV5-1 | TGCGCCAGCAGCTTGAACCGGGACACAGGTCGCTATGGCTACACCTTC | CASSLNRDTGRYGYTF
NA | NA | TRBJ1-5 | TRBV15 | TGTGCCACCAGCAATGGACGGGATAATCAGCCCCAGCATTTT | CATSNGRDNQPQHF
TRBD1 | NA | TRBJ2-2 | TRBV2 | TGTGCCAGCAGACGGACAGGGTCGGACACCGGGGAGCTGTTTTTT | CASRRTGSDTGELFF
NA | NA | TRBJ1-4 | TRBV5-1 | TGCGCCAGCAGCTTAGTCCCAACTAATGAAAAACTGTTTTTT | CASSLVPTNEKLFF
TRBD1 | NA | TRBJ1-1 | TRBV18 | TGTGCCAGCTCCCAAGGGACAGACACTGAAGCTTTCTTT | CASSQGTDTEAFF
NA | NA | TRBJ2-7 | TRBV28 | TGTGCCAGCAGTTCCTCTGCAGGAAGGTACTTC | CASSSSAGRYF
NA | NA | TRBJ1-6 | TRBV28 | TGTGCCAGCAGTTTAAGGTCCCTCTATAACTTTAATTCACCCCTCCACTTT | CASSLRSLYNFNSPLHF
TRBD1 | few | TRBJ1-2 | TRBV9 | TGTGCCAGCAGGGCACAAGGACAGGGGTCGGGCGGCTACACCTTC | CASRAQGQGSGGYTF
NA | NA | TRBJ1-2 | TRBV6-5 | TGTGCCAGCAGTTACTTCGGCAGGGTTGGTGGCTACACCTTC | CASSYFGRVGGYTF
NA | NA | TRBJ2-2 | TRBV18 | TGTGCCAGCCAACCACGAACGACCGGGGAGCTGTTTTTT | CASQPRTTGELFF